Given below is one T cell receptor (beta chain) in context. The antigen remains unidentified. The germline V and J ends were trimmed by 1 base and 7 bases, with 5 bases remaining between them. This CDR3 has 12 residues. Germline V gene lookup returns CDR1 LGHNT and CDR2 FRNRAP. Autoimmune disease history or systemic immunosuppression was exclusionary. The data are from a study of OX40 agonist ivuxolimab in advanced cancers. Findings and caveats of the study: On average, CD8+ T cells showed a greater number of expanded clones than CD4+. Not determined was the antigen specificity of the expanded peripheral T cells.

TCRdb keeps only in-frame clones here, not all; method: immunoSEQ multiplex PCR. The table includes approximately 96,000 clones, roughly 91% detected once. This specimen was CD4+ or CD8+ T cells sorted from blood, taken in a trial of the OX40 agonist ivuxolimab. The chain couples TRBV12-5 to TRBJ1-5; D is possibly TRBD1 (5 bases). The sequence came from an adult with an advanced solid tumor such as melanoma, head and neck, liver or kidney cancer. CDR3 amino acids: CASGLGGQPQHF. In DNA, the CDR3 is TGTGCTAGTGGTTTGGGGGGGCAGCCCCAGCATTTT. Combining the CDR3 with reference TRBV12-5 and TRBJ1-5 gives the whole variable domain DARVTQTPRHKVTEMGQEVTMRCQPILGHNTVFWYRQTMMQGLELLAYFRNRAPLDDSGMPKDRFSAEMPDATLATLKIQPSEPRDSAVYFCASGLGGQPQHFGDGTRLSIL.